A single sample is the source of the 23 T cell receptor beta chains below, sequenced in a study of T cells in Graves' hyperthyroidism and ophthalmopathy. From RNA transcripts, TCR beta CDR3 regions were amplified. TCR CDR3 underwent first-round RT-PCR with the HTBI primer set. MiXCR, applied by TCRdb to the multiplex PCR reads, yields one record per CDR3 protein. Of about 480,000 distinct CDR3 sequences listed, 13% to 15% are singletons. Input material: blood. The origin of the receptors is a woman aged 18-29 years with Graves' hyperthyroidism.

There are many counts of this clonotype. Here the CDR3 DNA reads TGTGCCAGCAGGGATCTAGCGGGAGTCGGTTCCTACGAGCAGTACTTC. This codes for CASRDLAGVGSYEQYF. J is TRBJ2-7 and V is TRBV12-3 or TRBV12-4; 10 bases are a match to TRBD2. The trim removed 6 bases at V and 1 base at J, leaving 9 bases unmatched. CDR3 length: 16 amino acids.

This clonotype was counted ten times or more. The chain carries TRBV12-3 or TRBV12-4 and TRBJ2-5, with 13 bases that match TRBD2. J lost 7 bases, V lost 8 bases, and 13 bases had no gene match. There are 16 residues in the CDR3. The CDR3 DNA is TGTGCCAGCGGATACGGACTAGCGGGAGTGGGGGGGACCCAGTACTTC. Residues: CASGYGLAGVGGTQYF.

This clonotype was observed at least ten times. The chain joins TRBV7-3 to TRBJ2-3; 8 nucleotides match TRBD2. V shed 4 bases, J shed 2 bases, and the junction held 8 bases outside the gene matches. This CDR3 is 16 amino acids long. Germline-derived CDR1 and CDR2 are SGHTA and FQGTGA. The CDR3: CASSSSTSADTDTQYF. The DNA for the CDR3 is TGTGCCAGCAGCTCCTCGACTAGCGCGGACACAGATACGCAGTATTTT. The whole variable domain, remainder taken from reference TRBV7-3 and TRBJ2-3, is GAGVSQTPSNKVTEKGKYVELRCDPISGHTALYWYRQSLGQGPEFLIYFQGTGAADDSGLPNDRFFAVRPEGSVSTLKIQRTERGDSAVYLCASSSSTSADTDTQYFGPGTRLTVL.

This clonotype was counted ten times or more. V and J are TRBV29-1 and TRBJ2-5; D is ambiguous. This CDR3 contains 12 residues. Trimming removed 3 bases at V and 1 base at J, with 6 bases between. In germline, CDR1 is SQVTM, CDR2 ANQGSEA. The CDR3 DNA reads TGCAGCGTTGATGCAGGCCAAGAGACCCAGTACTTC. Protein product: CSVDAGQETQYF. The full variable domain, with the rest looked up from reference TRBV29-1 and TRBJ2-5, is SAVISQKPSRDICQRGTSLTIQCQVDSQVTMMFWYRQQPGQSLTLIATANQGSEATYESGFVIDKFPISRPNLTFSTLTVSNMSPEDSSIYLCSVDAGQETQYFGPGTRLLVL.

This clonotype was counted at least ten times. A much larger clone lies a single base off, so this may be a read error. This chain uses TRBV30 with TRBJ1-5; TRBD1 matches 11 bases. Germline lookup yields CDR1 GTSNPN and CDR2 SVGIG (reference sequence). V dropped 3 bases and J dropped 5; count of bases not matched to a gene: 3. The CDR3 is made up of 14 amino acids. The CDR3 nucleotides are TGTGCCTGGAGGGGACAGGGGGTCCATCAGCCCCAGCATTTT. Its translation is CAWRGQGVHQPQHF.

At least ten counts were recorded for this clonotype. The CDR3 DNA follows: TGTGCCAGCCAAACTTTACAGGCCAACACTGAAGCTTTCTTT. As protein: CASQTLQANTEAFF. V gene TRBV27 combines with J gene TRBJ1-1; D might be TRBD1 (5 bases). V lost 8 bases and J lost 2, with 15 bases in between. Looked up from germline, CDR1 is MNHEY and CDR2 is SMNVEV (reference sequence). The CDR3 loop spans 14 amino acids.

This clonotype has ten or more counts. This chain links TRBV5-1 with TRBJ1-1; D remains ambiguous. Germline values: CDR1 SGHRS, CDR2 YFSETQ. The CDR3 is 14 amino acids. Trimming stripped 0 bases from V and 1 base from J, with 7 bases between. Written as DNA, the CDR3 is TGCGCCAGCAGCTTGGCCCGAGAGAACACTGAAGCTTTCTTT. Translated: CASSLARENTEAFF.

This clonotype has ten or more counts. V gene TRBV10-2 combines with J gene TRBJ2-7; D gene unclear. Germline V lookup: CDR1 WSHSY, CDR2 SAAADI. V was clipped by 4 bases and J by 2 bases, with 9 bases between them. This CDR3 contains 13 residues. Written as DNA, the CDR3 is TGCGCCAGCAGTGTTCCAGAGACCTACGAGCAGTACTTC. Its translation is CASSVPETYEQYF.

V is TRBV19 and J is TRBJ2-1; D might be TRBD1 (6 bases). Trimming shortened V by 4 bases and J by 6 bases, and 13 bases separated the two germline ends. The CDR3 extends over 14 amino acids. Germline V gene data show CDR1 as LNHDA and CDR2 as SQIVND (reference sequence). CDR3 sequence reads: CASSTSTGGNEQFF. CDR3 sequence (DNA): TGTGCCAGTAGTACTTCGACAGGTGGCAATGAGCAGTTCTTC.

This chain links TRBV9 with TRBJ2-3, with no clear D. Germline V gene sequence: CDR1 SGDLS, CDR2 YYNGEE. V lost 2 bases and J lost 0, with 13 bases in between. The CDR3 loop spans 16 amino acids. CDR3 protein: CASSVLSGYSTDTQYF. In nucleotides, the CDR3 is TGTGCCAGCAGCGTCCTCTCGGGCTACAGCACAGATACGCAGTATTTT.

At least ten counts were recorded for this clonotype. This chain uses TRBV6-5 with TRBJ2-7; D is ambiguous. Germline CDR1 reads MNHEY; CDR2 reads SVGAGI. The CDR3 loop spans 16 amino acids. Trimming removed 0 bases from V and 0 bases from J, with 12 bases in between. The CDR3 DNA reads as TGTGCCAGCAGTTACTCCGGCGGTTTAAGCTCCTACGAGCAGTACGTC. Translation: CASSYSGGLSSYEQYV.

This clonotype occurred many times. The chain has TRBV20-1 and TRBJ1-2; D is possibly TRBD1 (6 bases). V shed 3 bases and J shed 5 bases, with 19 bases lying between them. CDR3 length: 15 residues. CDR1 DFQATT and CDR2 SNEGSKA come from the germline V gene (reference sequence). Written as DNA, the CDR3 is TGCAGTGCTAGTTACCCCGGTGAGGGGGTATATGGCTACACCTTC. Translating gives CSASYPGEGVYGYTF.

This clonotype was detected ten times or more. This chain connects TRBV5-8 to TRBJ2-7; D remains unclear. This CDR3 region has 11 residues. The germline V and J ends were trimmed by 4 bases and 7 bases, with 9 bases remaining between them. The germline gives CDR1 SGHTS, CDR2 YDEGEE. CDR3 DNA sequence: TGTGCCAGCAGCCTCTCTCTTGAGCAGTACTTC. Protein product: CASSLSLEQYF.

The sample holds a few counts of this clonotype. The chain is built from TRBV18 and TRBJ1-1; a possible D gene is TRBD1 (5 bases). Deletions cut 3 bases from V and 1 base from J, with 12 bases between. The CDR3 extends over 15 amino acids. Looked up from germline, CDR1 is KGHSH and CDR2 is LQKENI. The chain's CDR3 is CASSPGAAANTEAFF. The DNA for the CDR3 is TGTGCCAGCTCACCTGGGGCAGCAGCGAACACTGAAGCTTTCTTT.

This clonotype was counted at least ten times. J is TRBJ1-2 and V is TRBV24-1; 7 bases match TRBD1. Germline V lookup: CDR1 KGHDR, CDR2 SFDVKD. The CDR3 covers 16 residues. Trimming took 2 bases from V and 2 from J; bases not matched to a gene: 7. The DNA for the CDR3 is TGTGCCACCAGTGATTCCGGACAGGTGGAGAACTATGGCTACACCTTC. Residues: CATSDSGQVENYGYTF.

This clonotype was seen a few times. CDR3 loop: CASGTSGTYNEQFF. In DNA form, the CDR3 reads TGTGCCAGCGGGACTAGCGGGACCTACAATGAGCAGTTCTTC. V gene TRBV12-3 or TRBV12-4 combines with J gene TRBJ2-1; 13 bases match TRBD2. Trimming at V came to 8 bases and at J to 2 bases, leaving 0 bases not matched to a gene. This CDR3 has 14 residues.

CDR3 residues: CASSYSGTGYNEQYF. DNA of the CDR3: TGTGCCAGCAGTTACTCAGGGACAGGGTACAACGAGCAGTACTTC. This chain links TRBV6-5 with TRBJ2-7; 9 bases agree with TRBD1. CDR1 and CDR2 (germline): MNHEY, SVGAGI. There are 15 residues in the CDR3. Germline trimming cut 0 bases from V and 5 bases from J; bases unmatched to any gene: 5.

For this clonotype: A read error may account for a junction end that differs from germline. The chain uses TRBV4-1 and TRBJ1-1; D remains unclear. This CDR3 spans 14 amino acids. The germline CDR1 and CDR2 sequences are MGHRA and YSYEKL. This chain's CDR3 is CASSQGGVNTKAFF. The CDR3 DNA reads TGCGCCAGCAGCCAAGGCGGCGTGAACACTAAAGCTTTCTTT.

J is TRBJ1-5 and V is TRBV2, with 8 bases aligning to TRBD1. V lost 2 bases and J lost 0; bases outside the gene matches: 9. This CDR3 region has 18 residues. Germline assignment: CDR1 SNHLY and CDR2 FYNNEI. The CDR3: CASSEPIQGGYSNQPQHF. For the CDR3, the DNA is TGTGCCAGCAGTGAACCCATACAGGGGGGGTATAGCAATCAGCCCCAGCATTTT.

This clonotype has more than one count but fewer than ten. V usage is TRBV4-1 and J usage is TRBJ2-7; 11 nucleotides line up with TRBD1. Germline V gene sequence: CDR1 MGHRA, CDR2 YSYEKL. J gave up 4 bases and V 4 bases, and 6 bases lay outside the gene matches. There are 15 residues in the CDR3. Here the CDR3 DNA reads TGCGCCAGCAGCCCCGGGACAGGGGGAGTTTACGAGCAGTACTTC. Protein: CASSPGTGGVYEQYF.

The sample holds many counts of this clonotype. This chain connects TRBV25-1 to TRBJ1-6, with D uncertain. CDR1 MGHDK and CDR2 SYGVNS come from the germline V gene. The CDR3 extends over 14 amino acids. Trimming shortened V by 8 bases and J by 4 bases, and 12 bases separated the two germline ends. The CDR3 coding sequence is TGTGCCAGCCGCGACCGAGCTTATAATTCACCCCTCCACTTT. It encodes CASRDRAYNSPLHF. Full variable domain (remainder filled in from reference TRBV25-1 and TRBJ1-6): EADIYQTPRYLVIGTGKKITLECSQTMGHDKMYWYQQDPGMELHLIHYSYGVNSTEKGDLSSESTVSRIRTEHFPLTLESARPSHTSQYLCASRDRAYNSPLHFGNGTRLTVT.

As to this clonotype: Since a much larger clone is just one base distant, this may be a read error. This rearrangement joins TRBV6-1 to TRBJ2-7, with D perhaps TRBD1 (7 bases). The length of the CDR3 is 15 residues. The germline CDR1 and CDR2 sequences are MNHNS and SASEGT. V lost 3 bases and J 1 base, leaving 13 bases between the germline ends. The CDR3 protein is CASSESAGGSYEQYF. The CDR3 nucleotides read TGTGCCAGCAGTGAGTCTGCAGGGGGGTCCTACGAGCAGTACTTC.

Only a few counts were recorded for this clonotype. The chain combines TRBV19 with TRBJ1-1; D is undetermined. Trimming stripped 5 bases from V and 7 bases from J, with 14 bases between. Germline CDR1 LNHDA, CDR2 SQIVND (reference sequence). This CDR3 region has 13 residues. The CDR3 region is CASSPSPALEAFF. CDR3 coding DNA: TGTGCCAGTAGTCCCTCCCCAGCGCTTGAAGCTTTCTTT.